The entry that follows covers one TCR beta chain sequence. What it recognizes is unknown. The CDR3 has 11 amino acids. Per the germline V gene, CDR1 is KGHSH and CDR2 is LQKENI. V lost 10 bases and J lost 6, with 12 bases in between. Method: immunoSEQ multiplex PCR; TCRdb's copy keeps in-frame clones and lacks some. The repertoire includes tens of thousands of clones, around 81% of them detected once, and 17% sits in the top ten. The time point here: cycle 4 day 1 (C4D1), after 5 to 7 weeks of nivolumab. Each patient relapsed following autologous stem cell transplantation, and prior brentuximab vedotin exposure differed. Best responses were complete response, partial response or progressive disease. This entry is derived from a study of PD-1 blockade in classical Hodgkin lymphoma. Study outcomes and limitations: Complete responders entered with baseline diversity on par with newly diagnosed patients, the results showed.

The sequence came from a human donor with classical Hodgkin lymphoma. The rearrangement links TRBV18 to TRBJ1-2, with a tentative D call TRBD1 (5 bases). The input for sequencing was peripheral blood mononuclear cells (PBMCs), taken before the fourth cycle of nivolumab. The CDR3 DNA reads TGTGCCACCCGTCGGGGGAATGGCTACACCTTC. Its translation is CATRRGNGYTF. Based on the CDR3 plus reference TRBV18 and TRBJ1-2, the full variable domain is NAGVMQNPRHLVRRRGQEARLRCSPMKGHSHVYWYRQLPEEGLKFMVYLQKENIIDESGMPKERFSAEFPKEGPSILRIQQVVRGDSAAYFCATRRGNGYTFGSGTRLTVV.